The next 13 T cell receptor beta chains were all read from a single sample in a study of beta chain features in type 1 diabetes. Expressed TCRB transcripts got sequenced, as all isolated RNA was reverse transcribed. Clones were read by immunoSEQ multiplex PCR, and TCRdb kept only the in-frame ones, dropping some. This table has 300,000 to 400,000 clones, roughly 9.6% appearing once. The sequencing input was naive CD4+ T cells from blood. The source of these receptors is a woman aged 25 to 45 in good health.

The V gene is TRBV11-2, the J gene TRBJ2-7; TRBD1 aligns across 10 bases. V lost 4 bases and J lost 6; bases outside the gene matches: 6. Germline assignment: CDR1 SGHAT and CDR2 FQNNGV. The CDR3 runs 14 residues. As DNA, the CDR3 is TGTGCCAGCAGCTCCCGGGACAGGGGAATCGAGCAGTACTTC. Its protein is CASSSRDRGIEQYF.

This clone was counted only a few times. V and J are TRBV10-3 and TRBJ1-2; D remains unclear. Germline V gene lookup returns CDR1 ENHRY and CDR2 SYGVKD. This CDR3 has 12 amino acids. Trimming stripped 8 bases from V and 3 bases from J, with 10 bases between. The CDR3, as DNA: TGTGCCATCGGGTCTCGGGACTATGGCTACACCTTC. Its protein product is CAIGSRDYGYTF.

The CDR3 is CASSQRAGGYNEQFF. The CDR3 coding sequence is TGTGCCAGCAGCCAAAGGGCGGGAGGGTACAATGAGCAGTTCTTC. The V and J genes are TRBV11-3 and TRBJ2-1, with 9 bases identical to TRBD2. CDR3 length: 15 amino acids. J lost 4 bases, V lost 5 bases, and 6 bases had no gene match. In germline, CDR1 is SGHNT, CDR2 YENEEA. The full variable domain, its missing parts supplied by reference TRBV11-3 and TRBJ2-1, is EAGVVQSPRYKIIEKKQPVAFWCNPISGHNTLYWYLQNLGQGPELLIRYENEEAVDDSQLPKDRFSAERLKGVDSTLKIQPAELGDSAVYLCASSQRAGGYNEQFFGPGTRLTVL.

The rearrangement links TRBV7-2 to TRBJ1-2; D unresolved. Germline V lookup: CDR1 SGHTA, CDR2 FQGNSA. CDR3 size: 12 residues. The V gene lost 3 bases and the J gene lost 6 bases, with 8 bases spanning the gap. The CDR3 loop reads CASSFNLDGYTF. DNA for the CDR3: TGTGCCAGCAGCTTTAACTTGGATGGCTACACCTTC.

The V gene is TRBV5-1, the J gene TRBJ2-7; tentative D call: TRBD1 (5 bases). The CDR3 spans 12 residues. The V gene lost 7 bases and the J gene lost 3 bases, with 11 bases spanning the gap. Germline values: CDR1 SGHRS, CDR2 YFSETQ. The CDR3 DNA is TGCGCCAGCGCCGACAGCGACTACGAGCAGTACTTC. This codes for CASADSDYEQYF.

In DNA form, the CDR3 reads TGTGCCAGCAGTGTGATGACAGGGGGCCGTGGCTACACCTTC. Encoded protein: CASSVMTGGRGYTF. The chain joins TRBV2 to TRBJ1-2, with 10 nucleotides matching TRBD1. V gave up 4 bases and J gave up 7 bases; unmatched junction bases: 6. From germline, CDR1 is SNHLY and CDR2 FYNNEI. The CDR3 has 14 residues.

The CDR3 DNA sequence: TGTGCCAGCAGAGGGACTAGCGGGTTAACAGATACGCAGTATTTT. This translates into CASRGTSGLTDTQYF. The chain joins TRBV7-3 to TRBJ2-3, with TRBD2 matching 12 bases. Germline V gene lookup returns CDR1 SGHTA and CDR2 FQGTGA. The CDR3 spans 15 residues. The ends lost 6 bases at V and 3 bases at J; junction bases unmatched: 4.

This clone showed up just a few times. The rearrangement uses TRBV5-1 and TRBJ1-1, with a possible D match to TRBD1 (6 bases). This CDR3 has 13 residues. V shed 8 bases and J shed 3 bases, with 14 bases lying between them. Germline CDR1 SGHRS, CDR2 YFSETQ. CDR3 protein: CARQGLGDTEAFF. The CDR3 DNA sequence: TGCGCCAGGCAGGGGTTGGGGGACACTGAAGCTTTCTTT.

This chain joins TRBV20-1 and TRBJ1-4; D gene ambiguous. Germline V gene data show CDR1 as DFQATT and CDR2 as SNEGSKA (reference sequence). The ends were cut back, 0 bases at V and 7 bases at J, with 3 bases in the middle. This CDR3 has 11 amino acids. CDR3 sequence: CSARDREKLFF. CDR3 bases: TGCAGTGCTAGAGATCGTGAAAAACTGTTTTTT.

A few counts support this clone. This sequence joins TRBV23-1 and TRBJ2-5; 10 nucleotides match TRBD1. TRBV23-1 is known as an ORF, though its function is uncertain. Trimming took 4 bases from V and 5 from J; bases not matched to a gene: 7. There are 15 residues in the CDR3. The DNA of the CDR3 is TGCGCCAGCAGTCTACAGACAGGGGGCTTTGAGACCCAGTACTTC. This encodes CASSLQTGGFETQYF.

This chain links TRBV9 with TRBJ1-5, with D maybe TRBD1 (5 bases). V shed 3 bases and J shed 6 bases, with 10 bases lying between them. This CDR3 has 13 amino acids. Germline CDR1 reads SGDLS; CDR2 reads YYNGEE. For the CDR3, the DNA is TGTGCCAGCAGCGCCGACCAGGGTCAGCCCCAGCATTTT. It encodes CASSADQGQPQHF. Complete variable domain (other parts from reference TRBV9 and TRBJ1-5): DSGVTQTPKHLITATGQRVTLRCSPRSGDLSVYWYQQSLDQGLQFLIQYYNGEERAKGNILERFSAQQFPDLHSELNLSSLELGDSALYFCASSADQGQPQHFGDGTRLSIL.

This clone came up a few times. This chain links TRBV29-1 with TRBJ1-2, with 7 bases lining up with TRBD1. There are 17 residues in the CDR3. V gave up 3 bases and J gave up 4 bases; unmatched junction bases: 17. In germline, CDR1 is SQVTM, CDR2 ANQGSEA. The CDR3 protein is CSVEIRGGPKRTYGYTF. The CDR3 DNA reads TGCAGCGTTGAGATTCGAGGGGGCCCGAAGAGAACCTATGGCTACACCTTC.

The gene calls are TRBV4-2 and TRBJ2-2; D is unclear. CDR1 is LGHNA, CDR2 YNFKEQ, per germline. V lost 1 base and J lost 8, with 17 bases in between. This CDR3 has 16 amino acids. The CDR3 DNA reads TGTGCCAGCAGCCAAGGGGCCCCATCAATTGGGGGGGAGCTGTTTTTT. Its protein is CASSQGAPSIGGELFF.